This is a list of T cell receptor beta chains from one sample in a study of blood T cell repertoires in COVID-19. Repertoires were generated with immunoSEQ multiplex PCR, while TCRdb's copy carries only in-frame clones and drops some. Of a few hundred thousand clones listed, over 75% were seen once; the top ten hold more than 9%. The sequencing sample was made of PBMCs or T cells enriched from blood (not recorded which). These receptor sequences come from a woman aged 18-30 years who had recovered from COVID-19. The CDR3 runs from the conserved cysteine through the conserved F or W. A D gene is named only where the DNA matches it firmly. For some rows the clone size is stated as once, few or many, or as a class when expanded; others skip it.

j_call v_call clone_size d_call cdr3_aa cdr3_nt
TRBJ2-7 TRBV6-5 once NA CASRGGHGGHEQYF TGTGCCAGCAGGGGGGGTCACGGTGGGCACGAGCAGTACTTC
TRBJ2-1 TRBV13 NA NA CASSPPSGSYNEQFF TGTGCCAGCAGCCCACCCAGCGGTTCCTACAATGAGCAGTTCTTC
TRBJ2-2 TRBV30 NA TRBD1 CAWDRAGTGELFF TGTGCCTGGGACAGGGCGGGCACCGGGGAGCTGTTTTTT
TRBJ2-2 TRBV9 NA NA CASSVDPKWGGALFF TGTGCCAGCAGCGTAGACCCTAAGTGGGGGGGGGCTCTGTTTTTT
TRBJ1-2 TRBV24-1 NA NA CATSDLTTDGGYTF TGTGCCACCAGTGATTTGACTACGGATGGGGGCTACACCTTC
TRBJ1-6 TRBV9 NA TRBD1 CASSVLQGDSPLHF TGTGCCAGCAGCGTCCTACAGGGGGATTCACCCCTCCACTTT
TRBJ1-1 TRBV19 few TRBD1 CASSSPSGTEKEAFF TGTGCCAGTAGTTCCCCGTCCGGGACAGAAAAAGAAGCTTTCTTT
TRBJ1-1 TRBV5-4 NA TRBD1 CASSKSGTVNTEAFF TGTGCCAGCAGCAAATCCGGGACAGTGAACACTGAAGCTTTCTTT
TRBJ2-1 TRBV11-2 NA TRBD2 CASSLTWEGTDEQFF TGTGCCAGCAGCTTAACCTGGGAGGGGACGGATGAGCAGTTCTTC
TRBJ1-2 TRBV5-6 NA NA CASSLVGPRNGYTF TGTGCCAGCAGCTTGGTGGGGCCTCGCAATGGCTACACCTTC
TRBJ1-2 TRBV2 once NA CASSAIPTSYGYTF TGTGCCAGCAGTGCGATCCCGACAAGTTATGGCTACACCTTC
TRBJ1-2 TRBV29-1 NA NA CSVAIDRIYGYTF TGCAGCGTAGCCATAGACAGGATCTATGGCTACACCTTC
TRBJ2-1 TRBV12-3/TRBV12-4 NA NA CASTRGGYNEQFF TGTGCCAGCACCCGGGGTGGCTACAATGAGCAGTTCTTC
TRBJ2-3 TRBV9 NA TRBD2 CASSVEVAGVEDTQYF TGTGCCAGCAGCGTAGAGGTGGCGGGGGTGGAAGATACGCAGTATTTT
TRBJ2-5 TRBV3-1/TRBV3-2 NA NA CASSQKWRQTQYF TGTGCCAGCAGCCAAAAGTGGAGGCAGACCCAGTACTTC
TRBJ2-7 TRBV5-1 few NA CASSPILADFPYEQYF TGCGCCAGCAGCCCCATACTAGCAGATTTTCCCTACGAGCAGTACTTC
TRBJ1-2 TRBV5-1 once TRBD1 CASSLYRGDNGYTF TGCGCCAGCAGCTTGTACAGGGGAGATAATGGCTACACCTTC
TRBJ2-3 TRBV24-1 NA NA CATSTGSTDTQYF TGTGCCACCTCTACCGGGAGCACAGATACGCAGTATTTT
TRBJ2-3 TRBV7-3 NA NA CASSQSITGDTQYF TGTGCCAGCAGCCAATCAATAACGGGAGATACGCAGTATTTT
TRBJ2-5 TRBV4-2 once TRBD2 CASSPGLAEYQETQYF TGTGCCAGCAGCCCGGGACTAGCGGAGTACCAAGAGACCCAGTACTTC
TRBJ1-2 TRBV11-2 NA NA CASSRGQSYGYTF TGTGCCAGCAGCCGTGGACAGTCCTATGGCTACACCTTC
TRBJ1-3 TRBV4-1 NA NA CASSETNSGNTIYF TGCGCCAGCAGCGAGACAAATTCTGGAAACACCATATATTTT
TRBJ1-6 TRBV27 NA NA CASTGDLRNNSPLHF TGTGCCAGCACGGGGGACCTCCGTAATAATTCACCCCTCCACTTT
TRBJ2-1 TRBV10-3 NA NA CATQEVGGSHEQFF TGTGCCACCCAAGAGGTGGGAGGTAGCCATGAGCAGTTCTTC
TRBJ2-7 TRBV12-3/TRBV12-4 NA TRBD1 CASSLGTGGEQYF TGTGCCAGCAGCCTAGGGACAGGGGGCGAGCAGTACTTC
TRBJ1-5 TRBV30 few NA CAWSEQTNQPQHF TGTGCCTGGAGTGAGCAGACTAATCAGCCCCAGCATTTT
TRBJ1-1 TRBV5-1 NA NA CASSITGLFEAFF TGCGCCAGCAGCATCACAGGCCTGTTTGAAGCTTTCTTT
TRBJ2-7 TRBV6-5 NA NA CASRPGVPLSEQYF TGTGCCAGCAGGCCGGGGGTCCCGCTAAGCGAGCAGTACTTC
TRBJ2-5 TRBV7-2 once NA CASRSPPETQYF TGTGCCAGCAGGTCTCCCCCAGAGACCCAGTACTTC
TRBJ2-1 TRBV4-1 NA TRBD2 CASSQEGGPGGDYNEQFF TGCGCCAGCAGCCAAGAAGGAGGTCCGGGAGGGGACTACAATGAGCAGTTCTTC
TRBJ1-2 TRBV19 NA TRBD1 CASSTTGGANYGYTF TGTGCCAGTAGTACAACAGGGGGCGCGAACTATGGCTACACCTTC
TRBJ1-5 TRBV6-5 once NA CASSHDRHNQPQHF TGTGCCAGCAGTCATGACAGACACAATCAGCCCCAGCATTTT
TRBJ2-5 TRBV3-1/TRBV3-2 NA TRBD2 CASSQDARLAGAQETQYF TGTGCCAGCAGCCAAGATGCGCGCCTAGCGGGGGCTCAAGAGACCCAGTACTTC
TRBJ1-2 TRBV2 NA NA CASSYIPTGGYTF TGTGCCAGCAGCTATATACCGACAGGCGGCTACACCTTC
TRBJ1-2 TRBV7-9 NA NA CASSVTREANYGYTF TGTGCCAGCAGCGTAACCAGGGAAGCTAACTATGGCTACACCTTC
TRBJ1-2 TRBV28 NA NA CASSLLSGYGYTF TGTGCCAGCAGTTTATTGAGTGGCTATGGCTACACCTTC
TRBJ2-4 TRBV7-8 NA TRBD1 CASSSGQGLFVIQYF TGTGCCAGCAGCTCCGGACAGGGTTTATTTGTAATTCAGTACTTC
TRBJ1-1 TRBV18 NA TRBD1 CASSPGQGAMNTEAFF TGTGCCAGCTCACCGGGACAGGGAGCTATGAACACTGAAGCTTTCTTT
TRBJ1-2 TRBV6-1 NA NA CASSEGALGYTF TGTGCCAGCAGTGAAGGGGCACTTGGCTACACCTTC
TRBJ2-6 TRBV27 NA TRBD2 CASSREGYSGANVLTF TGTGCCAGCAGCAGGGAGGGGTACTCTGGGGCCAACGTCCTGACTTTC
TRBJ2-3 TRBV5-4 NA NA CASSLEPTGDTQYF TGTGCCAGCAGCTTGGAACCCACCGGGGATACGCAGTATTTT
TRBJ2-3 TRBV10-2 NA NA CASTISGHTDTQYF TGCGCCAGCACGATTAGCGGACACACAGATACGCAGTATTTT
TRBJ2-7 TRBV18 NA TRBD1 CASSPGQEVYEQYF TGTGCCAGCTCACCGGGACAGGAGGTCTACGAGCAGTACTTC
TRBJ2-7 TRBV19 NA NA CASRNGYEQYF TGTGCCAGTAGAAACGGGTACGAGCAGTACTTC
TRBJ2-5 TRBV29-1 NA NA CSVEDFGQGRAKETQYF TGCAGCGTTGAAGATTTTGGGCAGGGGAGGGCCAAAGAGACCCAGTACTTC